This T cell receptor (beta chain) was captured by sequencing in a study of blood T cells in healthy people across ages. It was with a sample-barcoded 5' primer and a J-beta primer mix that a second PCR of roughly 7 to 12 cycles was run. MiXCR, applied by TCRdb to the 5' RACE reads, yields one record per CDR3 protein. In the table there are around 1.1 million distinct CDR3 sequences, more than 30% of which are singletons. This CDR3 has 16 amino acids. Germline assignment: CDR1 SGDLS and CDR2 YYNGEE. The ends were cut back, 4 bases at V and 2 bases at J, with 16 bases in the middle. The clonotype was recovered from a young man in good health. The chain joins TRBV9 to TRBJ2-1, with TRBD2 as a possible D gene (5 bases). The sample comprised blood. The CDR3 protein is CASSIDPGNTYNEQFF. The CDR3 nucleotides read TGTGCCAGCAGCATCGACCCCGGGAACACCTACAATGAGCAGTTCTTC.